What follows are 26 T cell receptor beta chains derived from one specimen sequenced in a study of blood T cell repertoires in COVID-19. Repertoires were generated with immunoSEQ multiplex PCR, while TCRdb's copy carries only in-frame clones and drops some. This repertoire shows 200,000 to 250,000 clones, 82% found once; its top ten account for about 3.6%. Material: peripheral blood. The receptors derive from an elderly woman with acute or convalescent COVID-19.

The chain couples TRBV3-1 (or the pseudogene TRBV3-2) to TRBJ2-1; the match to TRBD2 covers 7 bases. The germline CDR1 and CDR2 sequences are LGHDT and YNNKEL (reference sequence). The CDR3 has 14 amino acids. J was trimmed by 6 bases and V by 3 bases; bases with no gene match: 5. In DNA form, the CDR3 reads TGTGCCAGCAGCCATCGGGACTATGGCAATGAGCAGTTCTTC. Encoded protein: CASSHRDYGNEQFF.

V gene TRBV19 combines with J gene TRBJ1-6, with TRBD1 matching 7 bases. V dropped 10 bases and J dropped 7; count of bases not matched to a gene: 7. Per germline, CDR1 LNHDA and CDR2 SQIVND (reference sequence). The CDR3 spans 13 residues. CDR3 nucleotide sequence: TGTGCCACCAAAAGGGACAGCAATTCACCCCTCCACTTT. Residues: CATKRDSNSPLHF.

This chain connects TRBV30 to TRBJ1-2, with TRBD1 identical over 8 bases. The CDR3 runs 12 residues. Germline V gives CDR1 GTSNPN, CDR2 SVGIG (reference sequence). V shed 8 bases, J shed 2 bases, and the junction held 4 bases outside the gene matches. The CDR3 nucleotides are TGTGCCGCGACAGGGGAGAACTATGGCTACACCTTC. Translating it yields CAATGENYGYTF.

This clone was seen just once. The CDR3 spells CATSDLNREADEKLFF. CDR3 nucleotide sequence: TGTGCCACCAGTGATTTGAACAGGGAAGCCGATGAAAAACTGTTTTTT. The chain links TRBV24-1 to TRBJ1-4; a weak D match, TRBD1 (6 bases). CDR3 length: 16 amino acids. CDR1 is KGHDR, CDR2 SFDVKD, per germline. Trimming left V 0 bases short and J 6 bases short, with 13 bases between.

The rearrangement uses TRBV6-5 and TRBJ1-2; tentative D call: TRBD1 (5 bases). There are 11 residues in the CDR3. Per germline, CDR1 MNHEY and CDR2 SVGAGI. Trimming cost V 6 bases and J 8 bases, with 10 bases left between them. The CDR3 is CASRLEGGYTF. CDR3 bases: TGTGCCAGCAGGCTGGAGGGGGGCTACACCTTC.

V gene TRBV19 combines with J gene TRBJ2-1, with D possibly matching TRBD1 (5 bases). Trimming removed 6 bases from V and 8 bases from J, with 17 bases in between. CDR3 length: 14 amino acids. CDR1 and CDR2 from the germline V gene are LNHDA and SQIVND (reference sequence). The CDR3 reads CASRAWQGSDEQFF. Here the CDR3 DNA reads TGTGCCAGTAGGGCATGGCAGGGCAGCGATGAGCAGTTCTTC. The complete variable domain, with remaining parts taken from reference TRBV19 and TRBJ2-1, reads DGGITQSPKYLFRKEGQNVTLSCEQNLNHDAMYWYRQDPGQGLRLIYYSQIVNDFQKGDIAEGYSVSREKKESFPLTVTSAQKNPTAFYLCASRAWQGSDEQFFGPGTRLTVL.

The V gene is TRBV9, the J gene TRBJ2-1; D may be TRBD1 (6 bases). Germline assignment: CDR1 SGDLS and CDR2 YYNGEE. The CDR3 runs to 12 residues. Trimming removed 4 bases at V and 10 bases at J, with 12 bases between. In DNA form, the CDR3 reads TGTGCCAGCAGCATCCGGGACACAGAGCAGTTCTTC. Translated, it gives CASSIRDTEQFF. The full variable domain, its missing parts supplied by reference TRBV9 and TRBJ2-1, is DSGVTQTPKHLITATGQRVTLRCSPRSGDLSVYWYQQSLDQGLQFLIQYYNGEERAKGNILERFSAQQFPDLHSELNLSSLELGDSALYFCASSIRDTEQFFGPGTRLTVL.

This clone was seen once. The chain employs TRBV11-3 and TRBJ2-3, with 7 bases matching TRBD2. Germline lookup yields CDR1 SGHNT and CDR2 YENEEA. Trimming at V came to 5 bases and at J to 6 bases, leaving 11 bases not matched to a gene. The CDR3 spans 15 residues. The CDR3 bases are TGTGCCAGCAGCCTAGGACTAGAAATTTCCGATACGCAGTATTTT. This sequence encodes CASSLGLEISDTQYF.

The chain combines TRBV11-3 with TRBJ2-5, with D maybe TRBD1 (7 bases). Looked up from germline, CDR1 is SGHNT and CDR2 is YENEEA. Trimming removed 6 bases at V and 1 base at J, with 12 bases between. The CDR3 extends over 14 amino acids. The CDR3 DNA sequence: TGTGCCAGCAGAAGGCGGGACAGCCAAGAGACCCAGTACTTC. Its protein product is CASRRRDSQETQYF.

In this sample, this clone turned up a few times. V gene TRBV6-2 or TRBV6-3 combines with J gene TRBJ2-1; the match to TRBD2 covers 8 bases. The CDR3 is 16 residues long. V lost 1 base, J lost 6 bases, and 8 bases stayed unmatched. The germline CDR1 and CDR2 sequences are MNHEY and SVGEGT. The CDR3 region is CASSYFRSGGSNEQFF. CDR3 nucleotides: TGTGCCAGCAGTTACTTCAGGAGCGGGGGCAGCAATGAGCAGTTCTTC.

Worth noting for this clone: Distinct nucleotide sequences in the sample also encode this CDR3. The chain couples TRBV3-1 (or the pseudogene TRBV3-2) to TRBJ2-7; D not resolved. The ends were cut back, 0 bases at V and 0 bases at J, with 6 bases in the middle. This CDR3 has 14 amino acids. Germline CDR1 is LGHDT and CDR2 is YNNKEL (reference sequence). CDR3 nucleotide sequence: TGTGCCAGCAGCCAAGAGGGCAGCTCCTACGAGCAGTACTTC. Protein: CASSQEGSSYEQYF.

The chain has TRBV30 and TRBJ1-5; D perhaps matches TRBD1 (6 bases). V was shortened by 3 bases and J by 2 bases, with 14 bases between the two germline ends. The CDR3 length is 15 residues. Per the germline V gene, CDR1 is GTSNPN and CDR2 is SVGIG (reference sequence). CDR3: CAWRLGGGGNQPQHF. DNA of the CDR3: TGTGCCTGGAGGCTGGGGGGGGGCGGCAATCAGCCCCAGCATTTT.

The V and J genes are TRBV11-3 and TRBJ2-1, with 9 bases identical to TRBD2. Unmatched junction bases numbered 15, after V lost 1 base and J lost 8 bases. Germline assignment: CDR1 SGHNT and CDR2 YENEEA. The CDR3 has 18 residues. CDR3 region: CASSLVRQRGAVFDEQFF. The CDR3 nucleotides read TGTGCCAGCAGCTTAGTTCGACAGCGGGGGGCGGTCTTCGATGAGCAGTTCTTC.

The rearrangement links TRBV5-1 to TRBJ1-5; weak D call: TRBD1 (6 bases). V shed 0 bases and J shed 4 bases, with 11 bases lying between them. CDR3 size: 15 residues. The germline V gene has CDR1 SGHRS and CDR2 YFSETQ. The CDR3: CASSLGGLSNQPQHF. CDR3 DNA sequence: TGCGCCAGCAGCTTGGGGGGGCTCTCGAATCAGCCCCAGCATTTT.

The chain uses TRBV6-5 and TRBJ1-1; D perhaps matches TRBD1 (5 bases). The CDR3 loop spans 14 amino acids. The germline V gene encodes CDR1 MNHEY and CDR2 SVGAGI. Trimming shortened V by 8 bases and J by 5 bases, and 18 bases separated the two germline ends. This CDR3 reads CASLPMGRVTEAFF. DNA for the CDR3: TGTGCCAGCCTCCCCATGGGCAGGGTGACTGAAGCTTTCTTT.

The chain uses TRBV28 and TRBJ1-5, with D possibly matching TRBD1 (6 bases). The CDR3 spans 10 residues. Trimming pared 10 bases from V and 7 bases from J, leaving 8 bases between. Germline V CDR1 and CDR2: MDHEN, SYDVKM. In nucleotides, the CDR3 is TGTGCCACAGGGGAACAGCCCCAGCATTTT. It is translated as CATGEQPQHF.

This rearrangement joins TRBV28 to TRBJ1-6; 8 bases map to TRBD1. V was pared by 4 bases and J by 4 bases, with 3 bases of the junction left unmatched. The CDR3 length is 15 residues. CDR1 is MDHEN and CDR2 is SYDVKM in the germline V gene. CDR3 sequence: CASSWRDRYNSPLHF. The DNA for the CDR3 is TGTGCCAGCAGTTGGCGGGACAGGTATAATTCACCCCTCCACTTT.

The chain's CDR3 is CASLYRGNTEAFF. The CDR3 region has the DNA TGTGCCAGCCTCTACAGGGGTAACACTGAAGCTTTCTTT. The V call is TRBV12-3 or TRBV12-4, the J call TRBJ1-1; TRBD1 matches at 7 bases. V was clipped by 8 bases and J by 2 bases; unmatched bases: 5. The CDR3 loop spans 13 amino acids.

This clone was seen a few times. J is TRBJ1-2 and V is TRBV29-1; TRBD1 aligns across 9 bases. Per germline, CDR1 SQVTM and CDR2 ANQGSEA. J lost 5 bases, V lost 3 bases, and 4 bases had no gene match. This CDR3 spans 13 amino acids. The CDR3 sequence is CSVDYGTGYGYTF. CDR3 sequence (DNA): TGCAGCGTTGATTACGGGACAGGGTATGGCTACACCTTC. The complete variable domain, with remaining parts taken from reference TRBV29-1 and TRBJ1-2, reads SAVISQKPSRDICQRGTSLTIQCQVDSQVTMMFWYRQQPGQSLTLIATANQGSEATYESGFVIDKFPISRPNLTFSTLTVSNMSPEDSSIYLCSVDYGTGYGYTFGSGTRLTVV.

In DNA, the CDR3 is TGTGCCAGCAGTTTATCTACAGTTGAGCAGTACTTC. Its protein product is CASSLSTVEQYF. This sequence joins TRBV28 and TRBJ2-7; D is unclear. The CDR3 runs 12 residues. Germline values: CDR1 MDHEN, CDR2 SYDVKM. Trimming stripped 1 base from V and 7 bases from J, with 8 bases between.

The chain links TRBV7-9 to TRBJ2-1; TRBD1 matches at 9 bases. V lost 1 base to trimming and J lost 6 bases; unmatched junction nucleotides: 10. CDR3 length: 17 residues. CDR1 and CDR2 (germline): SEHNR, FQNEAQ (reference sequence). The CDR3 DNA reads TGTGCCAGCAGCTTAGATCGTGGGACAGGGTGGACCAATGAGCAGTTCTTC. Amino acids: CASSLDRGTGWTNEQFF.

Here the CDR3 DNA reads TGCGCCAGCAGCTTTGCCGGGACAGGGGGCGACCCCATCGGCTACACCTTC. Its translation is CASSFAGTGGDPIGYTF. The V and J genes are TRBV5-1 and TRBJ1-2, with TRBD1 matching 12 bases. V lost 2 bases, J lost 8 bases, and 13 bases stayed unmatched. Per germline, CDR1 SGHRS and CDR2 YFSETQ. This CDR3 has 17 residues.

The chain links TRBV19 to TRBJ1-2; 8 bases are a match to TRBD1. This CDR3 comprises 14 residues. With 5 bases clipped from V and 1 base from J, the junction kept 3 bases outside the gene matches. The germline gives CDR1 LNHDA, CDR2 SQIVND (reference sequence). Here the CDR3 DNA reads TGTGCCAGTAGTCCAGACAGGGGTAACTATGGCTACACCTTC. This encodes CASSPDRGNYGYTF.

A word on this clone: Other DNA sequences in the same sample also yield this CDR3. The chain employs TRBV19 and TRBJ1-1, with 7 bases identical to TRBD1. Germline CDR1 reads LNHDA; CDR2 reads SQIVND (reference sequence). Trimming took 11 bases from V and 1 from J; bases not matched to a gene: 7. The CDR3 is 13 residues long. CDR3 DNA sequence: TGTGCCTCCTCCGGGACAGCGAACACTGAAGCTTTCTTT. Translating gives CASSGTANTEAFF.

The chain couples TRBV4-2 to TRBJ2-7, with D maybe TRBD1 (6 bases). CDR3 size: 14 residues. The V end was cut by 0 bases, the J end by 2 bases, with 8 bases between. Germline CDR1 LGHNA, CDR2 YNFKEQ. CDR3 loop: CASSQDRQAYEQYF. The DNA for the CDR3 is TGTGCCAGCAGCCAAGATCGACAGGCCTACGAGCAGTACTTC.

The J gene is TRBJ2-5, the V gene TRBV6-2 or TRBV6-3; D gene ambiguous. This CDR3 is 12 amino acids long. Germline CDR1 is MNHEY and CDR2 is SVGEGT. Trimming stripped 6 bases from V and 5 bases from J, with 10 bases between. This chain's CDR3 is CASSELSETQYF. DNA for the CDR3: TGTGCCAGCAGCGAGTTGTCGGAGACCCAGTACTTC.